Reported below is one T cell receptor beta chain. The source of the sample is a study of blood T cell repertoires in COVID-19. In the authors' methods: Reference gene primer amplification in the assay estimated nucleated cell counts. Assay: immunoSEQ multiplex PCR; the TCRdb copy retains only in-frame clones and omits some. V and J calls and clone size are copied from that table; D and trimming were computed from the DNA. In the table there are hundreds of thousands of clones, around nine tenths of which are singletons. V lost 1 base and J 1 base, leaving 9 bases between the germline ends. This CDR3 contains 15 residues. The germline V gene has CDR1 MNHNS and CDR2 SASEGT.

This chain joins TRBV6-1 and TRBJ2-3; D remains unclear. The TCR was taken from a woman aged 70-85 years with COVID-19, enrolled during active disease. The sample was peripheral blood. CDR3 amino acids: CASSEDQYRTDTQYF. The DNA for the CDR3 is TGTGCCAGCAGTGAAGATCAGTACCGCACAGATACGCAGTATTTT.